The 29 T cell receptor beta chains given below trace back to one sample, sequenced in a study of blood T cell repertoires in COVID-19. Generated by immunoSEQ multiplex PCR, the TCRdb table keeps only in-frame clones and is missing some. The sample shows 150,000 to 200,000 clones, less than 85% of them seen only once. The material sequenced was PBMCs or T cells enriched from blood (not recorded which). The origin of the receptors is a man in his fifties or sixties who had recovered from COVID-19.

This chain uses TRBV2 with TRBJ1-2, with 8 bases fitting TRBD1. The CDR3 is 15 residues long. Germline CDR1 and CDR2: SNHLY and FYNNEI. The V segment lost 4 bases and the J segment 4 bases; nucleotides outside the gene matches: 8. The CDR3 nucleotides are TGTGCCAGCAGTGCTACCCAGGGGGCAGTCTATGGCTACACCTTC. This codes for CASSATQGAVYGYTF.

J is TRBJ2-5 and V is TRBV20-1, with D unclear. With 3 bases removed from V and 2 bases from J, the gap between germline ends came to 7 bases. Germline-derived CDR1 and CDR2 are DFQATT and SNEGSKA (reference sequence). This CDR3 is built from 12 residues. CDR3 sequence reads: CSASYGQETQYF. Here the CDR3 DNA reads TGCAGTGCTAGTTACGGGCAAGAGACCCAGTACTTC.

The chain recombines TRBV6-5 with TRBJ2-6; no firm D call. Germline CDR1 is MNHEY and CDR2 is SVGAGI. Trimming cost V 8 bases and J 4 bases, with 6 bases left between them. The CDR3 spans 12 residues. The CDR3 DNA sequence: TGTGCCAGCCGTCTCGGGGCCAACGTCCTGACTTTC. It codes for CASRLGANVLTF.

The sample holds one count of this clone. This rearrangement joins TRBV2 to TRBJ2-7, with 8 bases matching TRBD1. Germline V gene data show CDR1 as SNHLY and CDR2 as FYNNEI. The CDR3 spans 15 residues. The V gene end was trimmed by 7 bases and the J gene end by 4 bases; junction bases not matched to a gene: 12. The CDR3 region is CASIGRPGGLYEQYF. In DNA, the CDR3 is TGTGCCAGCATAGGGAGGCCAGGGGGCCTATACGAGCAGTACTTC.

The CDR3 protein is CASSAGYGQGDYGYTF. The CDR3 DNA follows: TGTGCCAGCAGCGCCGGCTATGGACAGGGGGACTATGGCTACACCTTC. The V gene is TRBV9, the J gene TRBJ1-2, with TRBD1 matching over 10 bases. The J segment lost 3 bases and the V segment lost 3 bases, leaving 8 bases of the junction unmatched. The length of the CDR3 is 16 residues. CDR1 is SGDLS and CDR2 is YYNGEE in the germline V gene.

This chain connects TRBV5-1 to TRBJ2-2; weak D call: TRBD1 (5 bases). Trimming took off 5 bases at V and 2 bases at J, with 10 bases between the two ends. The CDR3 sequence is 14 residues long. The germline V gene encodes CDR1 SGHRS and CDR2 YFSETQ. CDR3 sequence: CASRRQGNTGELFF. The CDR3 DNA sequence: TGCGCCAGCAGGCGGCAGGGAAACACCGGGGAGCTGTTTTTT.

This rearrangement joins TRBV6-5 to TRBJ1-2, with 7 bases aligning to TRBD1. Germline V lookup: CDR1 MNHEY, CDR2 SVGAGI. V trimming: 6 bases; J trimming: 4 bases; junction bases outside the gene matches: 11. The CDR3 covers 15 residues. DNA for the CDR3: TGTGCCAGCAGCACCGGGACAGCGGTTGGCTATGGCTACACCTTC. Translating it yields CASSTGTAVGYGYTF.

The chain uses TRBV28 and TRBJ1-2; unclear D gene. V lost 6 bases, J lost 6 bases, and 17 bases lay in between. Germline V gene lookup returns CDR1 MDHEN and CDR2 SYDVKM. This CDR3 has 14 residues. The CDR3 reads CASSLSYVRNGYTF. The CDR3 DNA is TGTGCCAGCAGCCTGTCGTATGTCAGGAATGGCTACACCTTC.

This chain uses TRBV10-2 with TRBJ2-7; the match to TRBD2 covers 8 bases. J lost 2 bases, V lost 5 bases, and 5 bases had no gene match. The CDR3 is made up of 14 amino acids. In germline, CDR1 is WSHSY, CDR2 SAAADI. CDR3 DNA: TGCGCCAGCAGTTTAGCGGGGACTACCTACGAGCAGTACTTC. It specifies CASSLAGTTYEQYF.

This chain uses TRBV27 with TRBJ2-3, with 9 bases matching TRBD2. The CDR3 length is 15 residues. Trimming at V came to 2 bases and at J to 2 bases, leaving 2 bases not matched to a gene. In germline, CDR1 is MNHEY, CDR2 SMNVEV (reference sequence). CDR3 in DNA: TGTGCCAGCAGTTTAGCGGGGGGGGTCACAGATACGCAGTATTTT. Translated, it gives CASSLAGGVTDTQYF.

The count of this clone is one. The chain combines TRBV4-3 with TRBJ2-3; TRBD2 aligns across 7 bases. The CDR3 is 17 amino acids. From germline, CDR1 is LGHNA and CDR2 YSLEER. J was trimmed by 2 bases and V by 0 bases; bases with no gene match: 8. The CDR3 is CASSQDTAGRPTDTQYF. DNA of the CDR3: TGCGCCAGCAGCCAAGATACAGCGGGGCGGCCCACAGATACGCAGTATTTT.

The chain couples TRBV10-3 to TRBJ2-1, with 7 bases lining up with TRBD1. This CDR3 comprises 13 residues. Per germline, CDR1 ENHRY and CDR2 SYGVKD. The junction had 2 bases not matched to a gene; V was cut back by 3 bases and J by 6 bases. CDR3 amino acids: CAISDTGANEQFF. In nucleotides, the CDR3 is TGTGCCATCAGTGACACAGGGGCCAATGAGCAGTTCTTC.

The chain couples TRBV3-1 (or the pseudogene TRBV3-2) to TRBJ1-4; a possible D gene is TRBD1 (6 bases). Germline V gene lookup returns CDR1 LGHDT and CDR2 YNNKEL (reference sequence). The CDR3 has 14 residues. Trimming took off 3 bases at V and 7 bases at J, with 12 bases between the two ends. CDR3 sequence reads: CASSQGGLSEKLFF. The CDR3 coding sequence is TGTGCCAGCAGCCAGGGGGGGCTGAGTGAAAAACTGTTTTTT.

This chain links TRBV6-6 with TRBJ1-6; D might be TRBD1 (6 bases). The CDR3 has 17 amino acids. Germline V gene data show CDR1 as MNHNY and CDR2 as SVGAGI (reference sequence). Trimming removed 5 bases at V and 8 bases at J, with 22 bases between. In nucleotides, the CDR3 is TGTGCCAGCAGTCGGCGGGGGCAGAGGGGTGACTATTCACCCCTCCACTTT. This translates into CASSRRGQRGDYSPLHF.

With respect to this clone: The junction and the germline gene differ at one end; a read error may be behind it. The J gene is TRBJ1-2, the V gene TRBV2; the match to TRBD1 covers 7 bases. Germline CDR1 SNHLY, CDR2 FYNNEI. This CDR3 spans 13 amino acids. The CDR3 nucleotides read TGTGCCAGCAGGGAAGCGACAGGGTACGGCTACACCTTC. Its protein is CASREATGYGYTF.

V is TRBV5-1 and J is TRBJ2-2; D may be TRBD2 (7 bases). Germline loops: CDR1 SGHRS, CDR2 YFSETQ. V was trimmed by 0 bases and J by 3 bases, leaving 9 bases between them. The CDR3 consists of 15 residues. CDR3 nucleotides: TGCGCCAGCAGCTTGGAAGGGGGGGACACCGGGGAGCTGTTTTTT. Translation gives CASSLEGGDTGELFF.

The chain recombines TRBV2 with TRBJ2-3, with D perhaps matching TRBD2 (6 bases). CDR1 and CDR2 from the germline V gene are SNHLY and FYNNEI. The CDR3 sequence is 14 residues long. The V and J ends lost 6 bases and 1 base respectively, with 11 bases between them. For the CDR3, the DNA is TGTGCCAGCAGGGGGGACTCTCGCACAGATACGCAGTATTTT. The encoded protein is CASRGDSRTDTQYF.

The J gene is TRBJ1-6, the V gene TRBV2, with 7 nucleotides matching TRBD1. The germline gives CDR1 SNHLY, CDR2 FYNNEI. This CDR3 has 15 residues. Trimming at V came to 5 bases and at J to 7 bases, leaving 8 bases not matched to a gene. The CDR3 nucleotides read TGTGCCAGCAGTAAGGAATCAGGGGGAAATTCACCCCTCCACTTT. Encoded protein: CASSKESGGNSPLHF.

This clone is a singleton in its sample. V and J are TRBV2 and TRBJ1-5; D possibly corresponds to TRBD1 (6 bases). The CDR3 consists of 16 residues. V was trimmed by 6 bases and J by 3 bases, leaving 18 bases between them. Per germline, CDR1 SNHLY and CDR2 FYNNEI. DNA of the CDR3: TGTGCCAGCAGGATAGGACAGAGCCTTTACAATCAGCCCCAGCATTTT. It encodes CASRIGQSLYNQPQHF.

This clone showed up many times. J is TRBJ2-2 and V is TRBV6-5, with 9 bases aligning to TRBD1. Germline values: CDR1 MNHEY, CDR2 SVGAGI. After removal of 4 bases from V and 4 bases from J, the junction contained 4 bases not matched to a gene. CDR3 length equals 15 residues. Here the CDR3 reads CASSFGQGTTGELFF. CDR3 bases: TGTGCCAGCAGTTTCGGACAGGGGACCACCGGGGAGCTGTTTTTT.

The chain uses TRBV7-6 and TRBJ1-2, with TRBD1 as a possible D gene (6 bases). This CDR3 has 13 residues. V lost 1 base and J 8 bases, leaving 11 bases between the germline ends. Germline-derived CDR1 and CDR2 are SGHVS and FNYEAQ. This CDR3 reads CASSLEQGQGYTF. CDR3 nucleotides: TGTGCCAGCAGCTTAGAACAGGGACAAGGCTACACCTTC.

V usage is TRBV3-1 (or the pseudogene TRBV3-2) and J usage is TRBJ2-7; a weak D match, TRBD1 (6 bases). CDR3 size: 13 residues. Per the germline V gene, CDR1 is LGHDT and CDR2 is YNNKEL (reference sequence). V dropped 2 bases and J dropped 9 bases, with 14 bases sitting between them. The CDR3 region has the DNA TGTGCCAGCAGCCAACCACAGGGCCCACGGCAGTACTTC. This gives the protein CASSQPQGPRQYF.

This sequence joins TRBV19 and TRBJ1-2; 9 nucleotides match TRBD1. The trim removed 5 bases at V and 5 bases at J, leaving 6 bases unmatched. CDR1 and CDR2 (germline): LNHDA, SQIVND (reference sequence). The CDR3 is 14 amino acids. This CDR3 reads CASSASGTGYGYTF. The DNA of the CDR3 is TGTGCCAGTAGTGCTTCCGGGACAGGGTATGGCTACACCTTC.

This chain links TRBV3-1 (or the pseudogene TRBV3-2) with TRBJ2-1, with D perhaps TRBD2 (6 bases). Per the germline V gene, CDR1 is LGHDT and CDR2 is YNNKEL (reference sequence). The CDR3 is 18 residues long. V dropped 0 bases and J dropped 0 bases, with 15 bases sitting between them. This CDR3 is CASSQDRTSRSSYNEQFF. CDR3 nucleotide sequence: TGTGCCAGCAGCCAAGATCGTACTAGCCGGAGCTCCTACAATGAGCAGTTCTTC.

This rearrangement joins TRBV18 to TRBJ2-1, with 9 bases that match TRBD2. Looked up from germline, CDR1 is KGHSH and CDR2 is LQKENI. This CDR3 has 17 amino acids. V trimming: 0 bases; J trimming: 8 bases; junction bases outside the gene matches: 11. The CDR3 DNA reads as TGTGCCAGCTCACCACCGATCGGGGCGGGGGGGCCACATGAGCAGTTCTTC. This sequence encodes CASSPPIGAGGPHEQFF.

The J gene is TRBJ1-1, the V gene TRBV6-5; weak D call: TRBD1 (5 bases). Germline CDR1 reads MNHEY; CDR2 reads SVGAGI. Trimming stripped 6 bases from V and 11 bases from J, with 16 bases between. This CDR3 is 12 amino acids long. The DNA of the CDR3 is TGTGCCAGCAGGCTAGACCCAGGGTACGCTTTCTTT. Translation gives CASRLDPGYAFF.

The CDR3 here is CASSLGAVGDSPLHF. CDR3 bases: TGTGCCAGCAGCTTAGGTGCAGTCGGGGATTCACCCCTCCACTTT. J is TRBJ1-6 and V is TRBV7-9; no clear D. Trimming removed 1 base from V and 8 bases from J, with 12 bases in between. CDR3 size: 15 residues. Looked up from germline, CDR1 is SEHNR and CDR2 is FQNEAQ (reference sequence).

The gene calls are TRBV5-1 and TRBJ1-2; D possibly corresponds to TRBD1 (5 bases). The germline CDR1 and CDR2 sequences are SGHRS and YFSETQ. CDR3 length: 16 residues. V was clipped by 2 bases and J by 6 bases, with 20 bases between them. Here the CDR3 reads CASSLEGTSIGDGYTF. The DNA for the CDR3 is TGCGCCAGCAGCTTAGAAGGGACTTCCATCGGCGATGGCTACACCTTC.

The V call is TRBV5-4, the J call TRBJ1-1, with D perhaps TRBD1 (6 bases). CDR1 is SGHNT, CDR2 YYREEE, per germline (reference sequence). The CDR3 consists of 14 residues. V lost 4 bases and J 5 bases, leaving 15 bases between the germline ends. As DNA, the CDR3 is TGTGCCAGCAGCCCCAATGACAGGAGGACTGAAGCTTTCTTT. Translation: CASSPNDRRTEAFF.